The source of this TCR beta chain is a study of blood T cell repertoires in COVID-19. The CDR3 length is 18 residues. Trimming left V 6 bases short and J 3 bases short, with 21 bases between. Germline loops: CDR1 SGHVS, CDR2 FQNEAQ. Authors' data handling: How many nucleated cells were present was estimated from reference gene primer amplification. TCRdb keeps only in-frame clones here, not all; method: immunoSEQ multiplex PCR. Clonal size and the V and J genes are those of that table, whereas D and trimming came from the DNA. The repertoire holds approximately 280,000 clones, with almost 90% as singletons.

Sequencing input: PBMCs or T cells enriched from blood (not recorded which). This chain uses TRBV7-8 with TRBJ1-6; D is perhaps TRBD1 (5 bases). The clonotype comes from a woman between 18 and 30 years old with acute COVID-19. CDR3 coding DNA: TGTGCCAGCAGAGAGCGACCTGACAGTTCCAGCTATAATTCACCCCTCCACTTT. Translating it yields CASRERPDSSSYNSPLHF.